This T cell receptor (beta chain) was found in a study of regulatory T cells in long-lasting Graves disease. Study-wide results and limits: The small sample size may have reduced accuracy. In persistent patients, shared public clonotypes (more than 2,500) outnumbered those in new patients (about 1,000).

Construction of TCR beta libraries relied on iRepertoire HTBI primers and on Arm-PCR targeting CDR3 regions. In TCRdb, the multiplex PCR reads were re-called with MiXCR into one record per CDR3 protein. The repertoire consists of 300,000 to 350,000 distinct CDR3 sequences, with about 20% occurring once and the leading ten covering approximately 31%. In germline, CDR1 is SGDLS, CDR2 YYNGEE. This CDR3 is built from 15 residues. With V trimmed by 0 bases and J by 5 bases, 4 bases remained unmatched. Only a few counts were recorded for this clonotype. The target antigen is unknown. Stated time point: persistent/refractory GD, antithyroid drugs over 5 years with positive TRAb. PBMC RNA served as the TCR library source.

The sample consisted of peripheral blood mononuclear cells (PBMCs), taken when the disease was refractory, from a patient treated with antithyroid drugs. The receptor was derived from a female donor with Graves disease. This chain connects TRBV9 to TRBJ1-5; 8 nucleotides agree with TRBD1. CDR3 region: CASSVGGQGYQPQHF. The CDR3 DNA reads TGTGCCAGCAGCGTAGGTGGACAGGGCTATCAGCCCCAGCATTTT. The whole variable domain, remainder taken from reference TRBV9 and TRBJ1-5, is DSGVTQTPKHLITATGQRVTLRCSPRSGDLSVYWYQQSLDQGLQFLIQYYNGEERAKGNILERFSAQQFPDLHSELNLSSLELGDSALYFCASSVGGQGYQPQHFGDGTRLSIL.